The clone carrying this T cell receptor beta chain has a handful of counts. Antigen: not known. The CDR3 runs 13 residues. V lost 1 base, J lost 13 bases, and 14 bases lay in between. Per germline, CDR1 SGHVS and CDR2 FQNEAQ. The sample originates from a study of cytomegalovirus exposure and HLA in healthy donors. Study-level findings and limits: Reportedly, cytomegalovirus status was diagnosed with high sensitivity and specificity.

TCRdb's copy holds only in-frame clones and misses some; the assay was immunoSEQ multiplex PCR. The table lists 150,000 or so clones, about nine tenths of them singletons. The J gene is TRBJ2-1, the V gene TRBV7-8; a weak D match, TRBD2 (5 bases). The TCR was taken from a woman aged 25 to 39 in good health and CMV-seropositive. Sequencing input: PBMCs. Written as DNA, the CDR3 is TGTGCCAGCAGCTTAGGGGCTGCGGGCGGTCAGTTCTTC. Its protein product is CASSLGAAGGQFF.